This TCR beta chain was sequenced for a study of OX40 agonist ivuxolimab in advanced cancers. CDR1 is MNHEY and CDR2 is SMNVEV in the germline V gene (reference sequence). This CDR3 region has 15 residues. Trimming cost V 5 bases and J 3 bases; bases outside gene matches: 6. Produced via immunoSEQ multiplex PCR; TCRdb's table is partial and in-frame only. The table includes under 80,000 clones, 75% to 90% detected once. Specimen: CD4+ or CD8+ T cells sorted from blood, collected in a trial of the OX40 agonist ivuxolimab. The chain is built from TRBV27 and TRBJ1-3, with TRBD1 identical over 8 bases. The sequence was obtained from an adult with an advanced solid tumor such as melanoma, head and neck, liver or kidney cancer. The CDR3 loop reads CASSPQGAYGNTIYF. The CDR3 DNA is TGTGCCAGCAGTCCGCAGGGGGCGTATGGAAACACCATATATTTT.